Listed here are 27 T cell receptor beta chains from one sample, sequenced in a study of OX40 agonist ivuxolimab in advanced cancers. The assay was immunoSEQ multiplex PCR, and TCRdb's table has in-frame clones only and misses some. The sample holds roughly 64,000 clones, more than 80% seen once. The sample here was CD4+ or CD8+ T cells sorted from blood, taken in a trial of the OX40 agonist ivuxolimab. These receptors came from an adult with an advanced solid tumor such as melanoma, head and neck, liver or kidney cancer.

In DNA, the CDR3 is TGTGCCAGCAGTTACGAGGGGCGCACCGGGGAGCTGTTTTTT. Translated: CASSYEGRTGELFF. V gene TRBV6-5 combines with J gene TRBJ2-2; D is perhaps TRBD1 or TRBD2 (5 bases each). CDR1 and CDR2 from the germline V gene are MNHEY and SVGAGI. This CDR3 contains 14 residues. V was pared by 2 bases and J by 4 bases, with 8 bases between.

The chain joins TRBV5-4 to TRBJ2-1; 9 bases align to TRBD2. Trimming took 1 base from V and 4 from J; bases not matched to a gene: 6. The length of the CDR3 is 16 residues. Germline V lookup: CDR1 SGHNT, CDR2 YYREEE (reference sequence). CDR3 coding DNA: TGTGCCAGCAGCTTGCCGCCGACTAGCGGATACAATGAGCAGTTCTTC. This encodes CASSLPPTSGYNEQFF.

CDR3 region: CASSSWGSDMETQYF. The CDR3, as DNA: TGTGCCAGCAGCTCCTGGGGGAGCGATATGGAGACCCAGTACTTC. The gene calls are TRBV7-6 and TRBJ2-5; possibly TRBD1 or TRBD2 for D (5 bases each). CDR1 is SGHVS, CDR2 FNYEAQ, per germline. CDR3 length: 15 residues. The germline V and J ends were trimmed by 4 bases and 5 bases, with 17 bases remaining between them.

The genes are TRBV5-1 and TRBJ2-1; D gene unclear. The CDR3 is 12 residues long. Per the germline V gene, CDR1 is SGHRS and CDR2 is YFSETQ. V shed 0 bases and J shed 6 bases, with 4 bases lying between them. CDR3 region: CASSLVRNEQFF. CDR3 nucleotides: TGCGCCAGCAGCTTGGTCCGCAATGAGCAGTTCTTC.

The chain links TRBV10-3 to TRBJ1-4; 7 nucleotides align to TRBD1. With V trimmed by 4 bases and J by 8 bases, 10 bases remained unmatched. Germline V gene data show CDR1 as ENHRY and CDR2 as SYGVKD. The CDR3 totals 15 residues. DNA of the CDR3: TGTGCCATCAGTGGCCGACAGGGAGGGGGCGAAAAACTGTTTTTT. Its protein product is CAISGRQGGGEKLFF.

The count of this clone is one. V gene TRBV27 combines with J gene TRBJ1-2; TRBD1 agrees at 7 bases. CDR3 size: 17 residues. V lost 6 bases to trimming and J lost 2 bases; unmatched junction nucleotides: 15. Germline-derived CDR1 and CDR2 are MNHEY and SMNVEV (reference sequence). Written as DNA, the CDR3 is TGTGCCAGCAGACGACCTTTTGACAGGGCGGGGAACTATGGCTACACCTTC. Residues: CASRRPFDRAGNYGYTF.

This chain joins TRBV4-2 and TRBJ2-1, with TRBD2 as a possible D gene (5 bases). V lost 0 bases and J 2 bases, leaving 14 bases between the germline ends. The germline gives CDR1 LGHNA, CDR2 YNFKEQ. The CDR3 length is 17 residues. This chain's CDR3 is CASSQDLSGPPYNEQFF. CDR3 sequence (DNA): TGTGCCAGCAGCCAAGACCTCAGCGGACCCCCCTACAATGAGCAGTTCTTC.

The chain is built from TRBV27 and TRBJ2-1; 7 nucleotides agree with TRBD2. V was pared by 4 bases and J by 2 bases, with 8 bases of the junction left unmatched. The CDR3 length is 16 residues. Germline V gene data show CDR1 as MNHEY and CDR2 as SMNVEV (reference sequence). The CDR3 DNA reads TGTGCCAGCAGTTCCTCCCGGGGGGTCACCTACAATGAGCAGTTCTTC. Translated, it gives CASSSSRGVTYNEQFF.

This chain joins TRBV29-1 and TRBJ2-7; 9 bases are shared with TRBD2. The CDR3 is 17 amino acids. V trimming: 3 bases; J trimming: 2 bases; junction bases outside the gene matches: 14. Germline V gene lookup returns CDR1 SQVTM and CDR2 ANQGSEA. This CDR3 reads CSVEGARAGGPPYEQYF. CDR3 sequence (DNA): TGCAGCGTTGAGGGGGCCCGGGCGGGAGGGCCCCCCTACGAGCAGTACTTC.

V and J are TRBV4-2 and TRBJ1-1; no firm D call. Trimming took off 2 bases at V and 5 bases at J, with 6 bases between the two ends. CDR3 size: 12 residues. The germline V gene encodes CDR1 LGHNA and CDR2 YNFKEQ. CDR3 coding DNA: TGTGCCAGCAGCCAACAGAGGACTGAAGCTTTCTTT. Protein: CASSQQRTEAFF.

The rearrangement uses TRBV6-5 and TRBJ2-7; either TRBD1 or TRBD2 may supply D (6 bases each). The V and J ends lost 2 bases and 7 bases respectively, with 9 bases between them. CDR1 and CDR2 (germline): MNHEY, SVGAGI. The CDR3 length is 12 residues. CDR3 in amino acids: CASSYGGLEQYF. The CDR3, as DNA: TGTGCCAGCAGTTACGGGGGGCTGGAGCAGTACTTC.

CDR3 sequence (DNA): TGTGCCAGCAGATCCGGGGGGTCGGTCAATGAGCAGTTCTTC. As protein: CASRSGGSVNEQFF. The chain employs TRBV6-1 and TRBJ2-1; TRBD2 matches 7 bases. The CDR3 sequence is 14 residues long. Trimming removed 6 bases from V and 6 bases from J; junction bases left unmatched: 8. Germline values: CDR1 MNHNS, CDR2 SASEGT.

The J gene is TRBJ1-1, the V gene TRBV6-5; D remains unclear. Trimming removed 7 bases at V and 8 bases at J, with 17 bases between. This CDR3 comprises 13 residues. Germline V gene lookup returns CDR1 MNHEY and CDR2 SVGAGI. The CDR3 region is CASTGPVGEEAFF. The CDR3, as DNA: TGTGCCAGCACCGGACCCGTTGGGGAAGAAGCTTTCTTT.

The gene calls are TRBV11-3 and TRBJ2-7; TRBD1 agrees at 8 bases. The trim removed 3 bases at V and 5 bases at J, leaving 12 bases unmatched. The CDR3 spans 16 residues. CDR1 is SGHNT and CDR2 is YENEEA in the germline V gene. The CDR3 spells CASSLASGQGINEQYF. CDR3 in DNA: TGTGCCAGCAGCTTGGCGTCCGGACAGGGAATTAACGAGCAGTACTTC.

V and J are TRBV28 and TRBJ2-7, with 7 bases identical to TRBD1. With 2 bases clipped from V and 4 bases from J, the junction kept 8 bases outside the gene matches. Germline V gene sequence: CDR1 MDHEN, CDR2 SYDVKM. The CDR3 is 15 amino acids. The CDR3 region is CASSLEPAGGYEQYF. The CDR3 DNA reads TGTGCCAGCAGTTTAGAACCAGCAGGGGGTTACGAGCAGTACTTC.

This chain connects TRBV15 to TRBJ2-7, with TRBD2 matching 10 bases. CDR3 length: 20 amino acids. Looked up from germline, CDR1 is LNHNV and CDR2 is YYDKDF (reference sequence). Trimming took 0 bases from V and 4 from J; bases not matched to a gene: 18. The CDR3 DNA follows: TGTGCCACCAGCAGAGATCAGGGGCCACTAGCGGGATTCAATTTTTACGAGCAGTACTTC. Protein product: CATSRDQGPLAGFNFYEQYF.

V gene TRBV28 combines with J gene TRBJ1-2; no clear D gene. The germline V gene encodes CDR1 MDHEN and CDR2 SYDVKM. This CDR3 spans 15 amino acids. Trimming took off 4 bases at V and 2 bases at J, with 14 bases between the two ends. The CDR3 sequence is CASSSGTSGNYGYTF. As DNA, the CDR3 is TGTGCCAGCAGTTCGGGCACCTCCGGCAACTATGGCTACACCTTC.

This clone was picked up one time. V usage is TRBV28 and J usage is TRBJ2-7; D not resolved. The CDR3 is 11 amino acids. Trimming left V 3 bases short and J 11 bases short, with 11 bases between. Germline V gene data show CDR1 as MDHEN and CDR2 as SYDVKM. The CDR3 loop reads CASSFSTSKYF. Here the CDR3 DNA reads TGTGCCAGCAGTTTCAGTACTTCCAAGTACTTC.

CDR3 region: CAITGSMADTQYF. The DNA for the CDR3 is TGTGCCATCACCGGGAGCATGGCAGATACGCAGTATTTT. This rearrangement joins TRBV10-3 to TRBJ2-3; maybe TRBD2 (6 bases). This CDR3 has 13 residues. Trimming pared 7 bases from V and 4 bases from J, leaving 12 bases between. Per germline, CDR1 ENHRY and CDR2 SYGVKD.

This chain joins TRBV5-6 and TRBJ2-7, with no clear D. Germline-derived CDR1 and CDR2 are SGHDT and YYEEEE. CDR3 length: 11 residues. V gave up 4 bases and J gave up 4 bases, with 6 bases separating them. The CDR3 DNA follows: TGTGCCAGCAGCCAAGAATACGAGCAGTACTTC. It yields the protein CASSQEYEQYF.

The chain has TRBV28 and TRBJ2-3; 8 nucleotides match TRBD2. Germline CDR1 and CDR2: MDHEN and SYDVKM. The CDR3 length is 15 residues. V lost 3 bases and J lost 7; bases outside the gene matches: 9. This CDR3 is CASSLAAGGGNTQYF. CDR3 in DNA: TGTGCCAGCAGTTTGGCGGCGGGAGGTGGGAATACGCAGTATTTT.

CDR3 nucleotide sequence: TGCGCCAGCAGCCAAGAAAATACTCCGATTGGGTCCGAGCAGTACTTC. Its protein product is CASSQENTPIGSEQYF. This chain uses TRBV4-1 with TRBJ2-7; no clear D. This CDR3 has 16 residues. Germline V gives CDR1 MGHRA, CDR2 YSYEKL. V lost 0 bases to trimming and J lost 6 bases, with 18 bases between them.

The gene calls are TRBV2 and TRBJ1-2, with 9 bases matching TRBD1. V gave up 7 bases and J gave up 2 bases; unmatched junction bases: 5. CDR1 and CDR2 (germline): SNHLY, FYNNEI. This CDR3 spans 14 amino acids. The CDR3 region is CASTRDRVNYGYTF. CDR3 coding DNA: TGTGCCAGCACCCGGGACAGGGTAAACTATGGCTACACCTTC. The variable domain in full, with the rest retrieved from reference TRBV2 and TRBJ1-2, is EPEVTQTPSHQVTQMGQEVILRCVPISNHLYFYWYRQILGQKVEFLVSFYNNEISEKSEIFDDQFSVERPDGSNFTLKIRSTKLEDSAMYFCASTRDRVNYGYTFGSGTRLTVV.

This chain uses TRBV5-5 with TRBJ2-5; 9 bases are a match to TRBD2. Germline loops: CDR1 SGHKS, CDR2 YYEKEE (reference sequence). Trimming cost V 4 bases and J 4 bases; bases outside gene matches: 8. The CDR3 contains 15 residues. In nucleotides, the CDR3 is TGTGCCAGCAGCACCGGACTAGCGTCAGGAGAGACCCAGTACTTC. This encodes CASSTGLASGETQYF. The full variable domain, its missing parts supplied by reference TRBV5-5 and TRBJ2-5, is DAGVTQSPTHLIKTRGQQVTLRCSPISGHKSVSWYQQVLGQGPQFIFQYYEKEERGRGNFPDRFSARQFPNYSSELNVNALLLGDSALYLCASSTGLASGETQYFGPGTRLLVL.

The V call is TRBV7-9, the J call TRBJ2-7, with 10 positions matching TRBD1. After removal of 5 bases from V and 0 bases from J, the junction contained 7 bases not matched to a gene. The CDR3 sequence is 16 residues long. CDR1 SEHNR and CDR2 FQNEAQ come from the germline V gene (reference sequence). The CDR3 sequence: CASSQNRDRGSYEQYF. As DNA, the CDR3 is TGTGCCAGCAGCCAAAACCGGGACAGGGGCTCCTACGAGCAGTACTTC.

The V call is TRBV6-5, the J call TRBJ1-1; 8 bases map to TRBD1. The germline CDR1 and CDR2 sequences are MNHEY and SVGAGI. The CDR3 covers 16 residues. Losses at the gene ends were 3 bases for V and 1 base for J; bases not matched to a gene: 7. The CDR3: CASSYRSGTGNTEAFF. The CDR3, as DNA: TGTGCCAGCAGTTATAGATCCGGGACAGGGAACACTGAAGCTTTCTTT.

The V call is TRBV28, the J call TRBJ2-5; D is undetermined. The CDR3 runs to 15 residues. V lost 5 bases and J lost 1, with 14 bases in between. Germline CDR1 and CDR2: MDHEN and SYDVKM. CDR3 region: CASSLPSIPQETQYF. In DNA form, the CDR3 reads TGTGCCAGCAGTCTTCCGTCCATACCCCAAGAGACCCAGTACTTC.